This T cell receptor (beta chain) was captured by sequencing in a study of CD8+ T cells in alopecia areata. It was cDNA, reverse transcribed from extracted RNA, that served as the sequencing template. The method was immunoSEQ multiplex PCR; TCRdb's version includes in-frame clones alone and lacks a portion of them. In the table there are roughly 150,000 clones, 55% to 65% of which are singletons. This CDR3 spans 15 amino acids. Germline V lookup: CDR1 ENHRY, CDR2 SYGVKD. Between the trimmed V and J ends, which lost 3 bases and 2 bases, there was a span of 14 bases. The V call is TRBV10-3, the J call TRBJ2-7, with a tentative D call TRBD1 (5 bases). The sequenced sample was CD4+ T cells sorted from blood. The sequence was collected from a human donor in good health. CDR3 protein: CAISDRASGTYEQYF. The CDR3 nucleotides are TGTGCCATCAGTGACAGGGCCTCTGGAACCTACGAGCAGTACTTC.